These 14 T cell receptor beta chains came from one sample sequenced in a study of blood T cell repertoires in COVID-19. The data were produced by immunoSEQ multiplex PCR, yet TCRdb's version contains in-frame clones alone and is incomplete. The sample includes over 350,000 clones, roughly 90% seen only once; the top ten take under 1.5%. Sample: peripheral blood. The receptors stem from a woman aged 25 to 45 with active or convalescent COVID-19.

This clone appeared once. The rearrangement links TRBV6-5 to TRBJ2-1, with 12 bases aligning to TRBD2. Germline lookup yields CDR1 MNHEY and CDR2 SVGAGI. The CDR3 sequence is 16 residues long. Trimming at V came to 4 bases and at J to 1 base, leaving 2 bases not matched to a gene. This chain's CDR3 is CASSSGLAGSYNEQFF. CDR3 sequence (DNA): TGTGCCAGCAGTTCCGGACTAGCGGGATCCTACAATGAGCAGTTCTTC.

This clone was recorded once. In DNA, the CDR3 is TGTGCCAGCAACCGGAGGGCAACTAATGAAAAACTGTTTTTT. Protein sequence: CASNRRATNEKLFF. The V and J genes are TRBV5-6 and TRBJ1-4, with D hard to call. The V gene lost 6 bases and the J gene lost 0 bases, with 9 bases spanning the gap. Germline CDR1 is SGHDT and CDR2 is YYEEEE. The CDR3 loop spans 14 amino acids.

V is TRBV19 and J is TRBJ1-5; TRBD1 agrees at 8 bases. V shed 6 bases and J 3 bases; nucleotides not matched to a gene: 7. The CDR3 extends over 15 amino acids. CDR1 is LNHDA, CDR2 SQIVND, per germline (reference sequence). The CDR3 nucleotides are TGTGCCAGTAGAGCAGACAGGGGCCCCAATCAGCCCCAGCATTTT. This translates into CASRADRGPNQPQHF.

The rearrangement uses TRBV6-6 and TRBJ2-6; 7 nucleotides match TRBD1. Germline trimming cut 4 bases from V and 4 bases from J; bases unmatched to any gene: 4. The CDR3 consists of 15 residues. The germline V gene encodes CDR1 MNHNY and CDR2 SVGAGI (reference sequence). The CDR3 nucleotides read TGTGCCAGCAGTTTGACAGGGAGAGGGGCCAACGTCCTGACTTTC. This codes for CASSLTGRGANVLTF.

This chain connects TRBV10-3 to TRBJ1-1; 10 nucleotides match TRBD1. This CDR3 contains 16 residues. Germline V gene data show CDR1 as ENHRY and CDR2 as SYGVKD. J lost 6 bases, V lost 1 base, and 8 bases had no gene match. CDR3 amino acids: CAISELRTGGTAEAFF. CDR3 nucleotides: TGTGCCATCAGTGAGTTACGGACAGGGGGAACGGCTGAAGCTTTCTTT.

The V call is TRBV10-3, the J call TRBJ2-1, with D tentatively TRBD1 (7 bases). The V gene lost 4 bases and the J gene lost 7 bases, with 17 bases spanning the gap. The CDR3 runs 15 residues. The germline V gene encodes CDR1 ENHRY and CDR2 SYGVKD. CDR3 loop: CAISVRVQGGNEQFF. The CDR3 nucleotides read TGTGCCATCAGTGTTAGGGTCCAGGGGGGAAATGAGCAGTTCTTC.

The chain links TRBV7-9 to TRBJ2-7; a weak D match, TRBD1 (5 bases). CDR1 and CDR2 (germline): SEHNR, FQNEAQ (reference sequence). V lost 5 bases and J lost 2, with 7 bases in between. The CDR3 totals 12 residues. CDR3 bases: TGTGCCAGCAGCCTGGACACCTACGAGCAGTACTTC. Translating gives CASSLDTYEQYF.

The chain links TRBV20-1 to TRBJ1-1; unclear D gene. The V end lost 4 bases, the J end lost 1 base, and 4 bases lay between the germline ends. The germline V gene has CDR1 DFQATT and CDR2 SNEGSKA (reference sequence). CDR3 length: 11 residues. The CDR3 nucleotides read TGCAGTGCTACCCAGAACACTGAAGCTTTCTTT. Translated: CSATQNTEAFF.

The J gene is TRBJ1-1, the V gene TRBV18; no definite D call. CDR1 and CDR2 (germline): KGHSH, LQKENI. The CDR3 has 13 residues. Trimming shortened V by 1 base and J by 2 bases, and 5 bases separated the two germline ends. The CDR3 DNA follows: TGTGCCAGCTCACCACGAGAAAACACTGAAGCTTTCTTT. Residues: CASSPRENTEAFF.

This clone was observed once. V and J are TRBV19 and TRBJ2-7; 9 positions agree with TRBD2. The junction had 8 bases not matched to a gene; V was cut back by 5 bases and J by 0 bases. There are 16 residues in the CDR3. The V gene's germline CDR1 is LNHDA and CDR2 SQIVND (reference sequence). As DNA, the CDR3 is TGTGCCAGTAGTTCTCAGGCGGGGGGGATCTCCTACGAGCAGTACTTC. This gives the protein CASSSQAGGISYEQYF.

The chain combines TRBV19 with TRBJ1-4, with 7 bases identical to TRBD1. The trim removed 7 bases at V and 4 bases at J, leaving 6 bases unmatched. The CDR3 spans 14 residues. The germline gives CDR1 LNHDA, CDR2 SQIVND (reference sequence). The chain's CDR3 is CASNTGTVNEKLFF. The CDR3 region has the DNA TGTGCCAGTAACACCGGGACAGTTAATGAAAAACTGTTTTTT. The full variable domain, in which reference TRBV19 and TRBJ1-4 provide the parts outside the CDR3, is DGGITQSPKYLFRKEGQNVTLSCEQNLNHDAMYWYRQDPGQGLRLIYYSQIVNDFQKGDIAEGYSVSREKKESFPLTVTSAQKNPTAFYLCASNTGTVNEKLFFGSGTQLSVL.

The gene calls are TRBV6-5 and TRBJ2-7; no clear D gene. This CDR3 is 13 amino acids long. The ends were cut back, 8 bases at V and 2 bases at J, with 13 bases in the middle. The germline gives CDR1 MNHEY, CDR2 SVGAGI. CDR3 residues: CASVDTSTYEQYF. DNA of the CDR3: TGTGCCAGCGTCGACACGTCAACCTACGAGCAGTACTTC.

The J gene is TRBJ1-1, the V gene TRBV27; TRBD1 matches 8 bases. The germline gives CDR1 MNHEY, CDR2 SMNVEV (reference sequence). The CDR3 consists of 16 residues. The J segment lost 3 bases and the V segment lost 5 bases, leaving 11 bases of the junction unmatched. CDR3 sequence (DNA): TGTGCCAGCAGTCCGACAGGGGTTCCTAGGGACACTGAAGCTTTCTTT. Encoded protein: CASSPTGVPRDTEAFF.

This chain connects TRBV4-1 to TRBJ2-5, with TRBD1 matching over 9 bases. In germline, CDR1 is MGHRA, CDR2 YSYEKL. This CDR3 contains 16 residues. The ends lost 1 base at V and 4 bases at J; junction bases unmatched: 7. CDR3 sequence (DNA): TGCGCCAGCAGCCAAGGACAGGGGGTAATGGTAGAGACCCAGTACTTC. Amino acids: CASSQGQGVMVETQYF.